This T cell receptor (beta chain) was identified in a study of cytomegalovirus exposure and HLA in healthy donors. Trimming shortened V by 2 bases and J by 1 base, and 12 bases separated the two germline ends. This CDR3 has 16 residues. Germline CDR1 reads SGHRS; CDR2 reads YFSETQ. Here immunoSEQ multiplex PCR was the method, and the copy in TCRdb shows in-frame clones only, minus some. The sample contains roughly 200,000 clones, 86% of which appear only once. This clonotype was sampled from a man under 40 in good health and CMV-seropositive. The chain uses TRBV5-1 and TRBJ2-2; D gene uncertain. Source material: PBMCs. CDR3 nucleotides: TGCGCCAGCAGCTTCGTCCCAGACAAGAACACCGGGGAGCTGTTTTTT. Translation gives CASSFVPDKNTGELFF.